The clone carrying this T cell receptor beta chain was recorded only once. Methods used by the authors: Researchers report that nucleated cell counts were estimated from reference gene primer amplification. Clones were sequenced by immunoSEQ multiplex PCR, and TCRdb holds only the in-frame ones, with some missing. Clonal size and the V and J genes are those of that table, whereas D and trimming came from the DNA. This sample carries tens of thousands of clones, 60% to 75% of them seen once, and the ten largest clones take 35%. Germline-derived CDR1 and CDR2 are SGHNT and YYREEE (reference sequence). V was clipped by 3 bases and J by 8 bases, with 29 bases between them. The CDR3 loop spans 18 amino acids. This record belongs to a study of blood T cell repertoires in COVID-19. On the study more broadly: The United States, Italy and Spain supplied acute and convalescent COVID-19 samples. The cDNA or gDNA used as material had been derived from T cells, B-cell-depleted T cells, or PBMCs.

Sequencing was performed on peripheral blood. This chain links TRBV5-4 with TRBJ1-2, with D perhaps matching TRBD1 (6 bases). The receptor comes from a woman in her 70s with acute or convalescent COVID-19. CDR3 in DNA: TGTGCCAGCAGCTCCATTGTTACGGCGACAGGAAGCTTGGGGGGCTACACCTTC. Protein product: CASSSIVTATGSLGGYTF.